The rows below give T cell receptor beta chains drawn from one sample of a study of T cell repertoires in cytomegalovirus infection. Their target antigens are unknown. TCRdb called the reads again in MiXCR, with one record for every CDR3 protein. The table has about 920,000 distinct CDR3 sequences, roughly 30% seen once; the top ten hold around 15%. The source was cultured CD8+ T cells from PBMCs, collected from culture after CMV antigen stimulation. The receptors stem from a human donor in good health (CMV status not recorded). Some clones in this sample may be carry-over from other donors' samples. Each CDR3 is given with its conserved first and last residue. D genes are given only for firm matches. For some rows the clone size is stated as once, few or many, or as a class when expanded; others skip it.

NA,NA,TRBV27,TRBJ2-1,CASSYLRPIF,TGTGCCAGCAGCTACCTCAGGCCGATCTTC
NA,NA,TRBV5-6,TRBJ2-1,CASSETANEQFF,TGTGCCAGCAGCGAGACTGCTAATGAGCAGTTCTTC
NA,NA,TRBV6-2/TRBV6-3,TRBJ1-1,CASSTGSNTEAFF,TGTGCCAGCAGTACAGGATCGAACACTGAAGCTTTCTTT
NA,many,TRBV7-9,TRBJ2-2,CASSFQYAAAGELFF,TGTGCCAGCAGCTTTCAATATGCGGCGGCCGGGGAGCTGTTTTTT
NA,few,TRBV7-9,TRBJ2-3,CASSLGWGPRDTQYF,TGTGCCAGCAGCTTAGGTTGGGGCCCGCGAGATACGCAGTATTTT
NA,NA,TRBV4-3,TRBJ2-3,CASSQVGLGLDTQYF,TGCGCCAGCAGCCAAGTTGGCCTGGGCTTGGATACGCAGTATTTT
NA,NA,TRBV7-3,TRBJ2-6,CASSLTGSGFSGANVLTF,TGTGCCAGCAGCTTAACAGGTTCGGGCTTCTCTGGGGCCAACGTCCTGACTTTC
NA,NA,TRBV6-6,TRBJ1-2,CASSSQDRTLAYGYTF,TGTGCCAGCAGCAGCCAAGACAGGACATTAGCCTATGGCTACACCTTC
NA,NA,TRBV7-6,TRBJ2-2,CASSPDRTPTGELFF,TGTGCCAGCAGTCCGGACCGGACTCCCACCGGGGAGCTGTTTTTT
NA,few,TRBV7-9,TRBJ1-2,CASARVGGYTF,TGTGCCAGCGCTCGGGTGGGTGGCTACACCTTC
NA,NA,TRBV28,TRBJ1-5,CASTTVPGRLGNPPQHF,TGTGCCAGCACAACCGTCCCGGGAAGATTAGGCAATCCGCCCCAGCATTTT
TRBD2,NA,TRBV12-5,TRBJ2-5,CASGLGTSGVARAPETQYF,TGTGCTAGTGGTTTGGGGACTAGCGGGGTGGCCCGCGCCCCCGAGACCCAGTACTTC
NA,NA,TRBV27,TRBJ2-3,CASKVGGSTDTQYF,TGTGCCAGCAAGGTTGGGGGTTCCACAGATACGCAGTATTTT
NA,few,TRBV5-1,TRBJ2-1,CASSLEGHLYNEQFF,TGCGCCAGCAGCTTGGAGGGACACCTCTACAATGAGCAGTTCTTC
TRBD1,NA,TRBV19,TRBJ2-1,CASKRGTGGINEQFF,TGTGCCAGTAAGAGGGGGACAGGGGGCATCAATGAGCAGTTCTTC
TRBD2,once,TRBV6-6,TRBJ2-7,CASSYSGGSREQYF,TGTGCCAGCAGTTACAGCGGGGGCTCTCGCGAGCAGTACTTC